These T cell receptor beta chains were read from a single sample in a study of T cell responses to AZD1222 COVID-19 vaccine. Libraries were prepared by immunoSEQ multiplex PCR; TCRdb keeps only in-frame clonotypes and omits some of them. Of approximately 150,000 clones in the sample, approximately 91% were seen once. Sequenced here: peripheral blood, sampled on day 0 of AZD1222 vaccination. Receptor source: an adult in good health. Each CDR3 is given with its conserved first and last residue. Each record gives: V gene, clone size, CDR3 length, J gene, D gene, CDR3 protein, CDR3 DNA. D genes are given only for firm matches. Rows may omit the clone size; those that give it use once, few, many or a size class.

v_call: TRBV28; clone_size: -; cdr3_length: 13; j_call: TRBJ2-5; d_call: -; cdr3_aa: CASSSNPPGSQYF; cdr3_nt: TGTGCCAGCAGTTCCAACCCCCCAGGGTCCCAGTACTTC
v_call: TRBV2; clone_size: -; cdr3_length: 15; j_call: TRBJ2-2; d_call: TRBD1; cdr3_aa: CASSLSGQVTGELFF; cdr3_nt: TGTGCCAGCAGCCTTAGTGGACAGGTAACCGGGGAGCTGTTTTTT
v_call: TRBV15; clone_size: -; cdr3_length: 15; j_call: TRBJ2-2; d_call: -; cdr3_aa: CATSRDRGFTGELFF; cdr3_nt: TGTGCCACCAGCAGAGATCGTGGTTTTACCGGGGAGCTGTTTTTT
v_call: TRBV9; clone_size: -; cdr3_length: 15; j_call: TRBJ2-1; d_call: -; cdr3_aa: CASSPGAAPWDEQFF; cdr3_nt: TGTGCCAGCAGCCCAGGAGCGGCCCCCTGGGATGAGCAGTTCTTC
v_call: TRBV30; clone_size: -; cdr3_length: 15; j_call: TRBJ1-1; d_call: -; cdr3_aa: CAWITLAGGDTEAFF; cdr3_nt: TGTGCCTGGATAACGCTAGCGGGTGGGGACACTGAAGCTTTCTTT
v_call: TRBV9; clone_size: -; cdr3_length: 16; j_call: TRBJ1-2; d_call: TRBD1; cdr3_aa: CASSVDSTGTGGGYTF; cdr3_nt: TGTGCCAGCAGCGTAGATTCGACCGGGACAGGGGGTGGCTACACCTTC
v_call: TRBV28; clone_size: -; cdr3_length: 14; j_call: TRBJ2-7; d_call: -; cdr3_aa: CASSSPRNPYEQYF; cdr3_nt: TGTGCCAGCAGTTCCCCCCGGAACCCGTACGAGCAGTACTTC
v_call: TRBV28; clone_size: -; cdr3_length: 14; j_call: TRBJ2-7; d_call: -; cdr3_aa: CASSLPLNLYEQYF; cdr3_nt: TGTGCCAGCAGTTTACCACTAAACCTCTACGAGCAGTACTTC
v_call: TRBV5-5; clone_size: -; cdr3_length: 14; j_call: TRBJ1-2; d_call: -; cdr3_aa: CASSFHGSNYGYTF; cdr3_nt: TGTGCCAGCAGCTTCCACGGATCTAACTATGGCTACACCTTC
v_call: TRBV19; clone_size: few; cdr3_length: 19; j_call: TRBJ1-3; d_call: -; cdr3_aa: CASSMALFEARGFGNTIYF; cdr3_nt: TGTGCCAGTAGTATGGCTCTTTTTGAGGCCAGGGGATTTGGAAACACCATATATTTT
v_call: TRBV4-1; clone_size: once; cdr3_length: 17; j_call: TRBJ1-5; d_call: TRBD1; cdr3_aa: CASSHKVQGQGNQPQHF; cdr3_nt: TGCGCCAGCAGCCATAAGGTTCAAGGACAGGGCAATCAGCCCCAGCATTTT
v_call: TRBV19; clone_size: -; cdr3_length: 11; j_call: TRBJ1-1; d_call: TRBD1; cdr3_aa: CAIGQGGEAFF; cdr3_nt: TGTGCCATCGGACAGGGGGGTGAAGCTTTCTTT
v_call: TRBV6-4; clone_size: -; cdr3_length: 15; j_call: TRBJ1-2; d_call: TRBD1; cdr3_aa: CASSLTTGNPYGYTF; cdr3_nt: TGTGCCAGCAGTCTTACGACAGGGAATCCCTATGGCTACACCTTC
v_call: TRBV2; clone_size: once; cdr3_length: 12; j_call: TRBJ2-5; d_call: -; cdr3_aa: CASSVREETQYF; cdr3_nt: TGTGCCAGCAGTGTGAGGGAAGAGACCCAGTACTTC
v_call: TRBV18; clone_size: -; cdr3_length: 14; j_call: TRBJ1-5; d_call: TRBD1; cdr3_aa: CASSPGQGNQPQHF; cdr3_nt: TGTGCCAGCTCACCCGGACAGGGAAATCAGCCCCAGCATTTT
v_call: TRBV7-9; clone_size: -; cdr3_length: 17; j_call: TRBJ2-3; d_call: TRBD2; cdr3_aa: CASSLRAGLAGADTQYF; cdr3_nt: TGTGCCAGCAGCTTACGCGCTGGACTAGCGGGAGCGGATACGCAGTATTTT
v_call: TRBV5-1; clone_size: few; cdr3_length: 13; j_call: TRBJ1-2; d_call: -; cdr3_aa: CASSSLGVGGYTF; cdr3_nt: TGCGCCAGCAGCTCGCTGGGGGTAGGCGGCTACACCTTC
v_call: TRBV2; clone_size: once; cdr3_length: 17; j_call: TRBJ2-5; d_call: TRBD2; cdr3_aa: CASSEGLSGGGVETQYF; cdr3_nt: TGTGCCAGCAGTGAAGGACTTAGCGGGGGAGGGGTAGAGACCCAGTACTTC
v_call: TRBV19; clone_size: -; cdr3_length: 17; j_call: TRBJ1-3; d_call: TRBD1; cdr3_aa: CASSRPGQASSGNTIYF; cdr3_nt: TGTGCCAGTAGCCGCCCGGGACAGGCGAGCTCTGGAAACACCATATATTTT
v_call: TRBV30; clone_size: -; cdr3_length: 16; j_call: TRBJ2-3; d_call: TRBD1; cdr3_aa: CAWNKGDRDGVDTQYF; cdr3_nt: TGTGCCTGGAATAAAGGGGACAGGGATGGGGTCGATACGCAGTATTTT
v_call: TRBV30; clone_size: -; cdr3_length: 17; j_call: TRBJ1-6; d_call: TRBD1; cdr3_aa: CAWRPGTESSYNSPLHF; cdr3_nt: TGTGCCTGGAGGCCCGGGACAGAGAGCTCCTATAATTCACCCCTCCACTTT
v_call: TRBV23-1; clone_size: -; cdr3_length: 15; j_call: TRBJ2-7; d_call: -; cdr3_aa: CASSQSWALYYEQYF; cdr3_nt: TGCGCCAGCAGTCAATCGTGGGCACTTTACTACGAGCAGTACTTC
v_call: TRBV28; clone_size: -; cdr3_length: 13; j_call: TRBJ1-1; d_call: -; cdr3_aa: CASSLSGVTEAFF; cdr3_nt: TGTGCCAGCAGTTTATCCGGGGTCACTGAAGCTTTCTTT
v_call: TRBV7-2; clone_size: -; cdr3_length: 16; j_call: TRBJ1-1; d_call: TRBD1; cdr3_aa: CASSPDRRLSNTEAFF; cdr3_nt: TGTGCCAGCAGCCCGGACAGGCGACTCTCTAACACTGAAGCTTTCTTT
v_call: TRBV3-1/TRBV3-2; clone_size: once; cdr3_length: 14; j_call: TRBJ2-1; d_call: -; cdr3_aa: CASSQVDRTHEQFF; cdr3_nt: TGTGCCAGCAGCCAAGTGGATAGGACCCATGAGCAGTTCTTC
v_call: TRBV27; clone_size: -; cdr3_length: 13; j_call: TRBJ1-3; d_call: -; cdr3_aa: CASKKGAGNTIYF; cdr3_nt: TGTGCCAGCAAGAAGGGGGCTGGAAACACCATATATTTT
v_call: TRBV28; clone_size: -; cdr3_length: 18; j_call: TRBJ1-3; d_call: TRBD1; cdr3_aa: CASSSMRDRPFSGNTIYF; cdr3_nt: TGTGCCAGCAGCTCTATGCGGGACAGACCTTTCTCTGGAAACACCATATATTTT
v_call: TRBV3-1/TRBV3-2; clone_size: -; cdr3_length: 13; j_call: TRBJ2-7; d_call: -; cdr3_aa: CASSQVPQREQYF; cdr3_nt: TGTGCCAGCAGCCAAGTTCCCCAGCGCGAGCAGTACTTC
v_call: TRBV12-3/TRBV12-4; clone_size: -; cdr3_length: 13; j_call: TRBJ2-7; d_call: -; cdr3_aa: CASSPGLFGEQYF; cdr3_nt: TGTGCCAGCAGTCCGGGACTTTTTGGGGAGCAGTACTTC
v_call: TRBV12-3/TRBV12-4; clone_size: -; cdr3_length: 13; j_call: TRBJ2-7; d_call: TRBD2; cdr3_aa: CASSRRGAYEQYF; cdr3_nt: TGTGCCAGCAGTCGACGGGGGGCCTACGAGCAGTACTTC
v_call: TRBV30; clone_size: -; cdr3_length: 12; j_call: TRBJ2-7; d_call: TRBD1; cdr3_aa: CAWSRQGNEQYF; cdr3_nt: TGTGCCTGGAGTCGACAGGGCAACGAGCAGTACTTC
v_call: TRBV6-5; clone_size: -; cdr3_length: 13; j_call: TRBJ1-2; d_call: -; cdr3_aa: CASPPSFNYGYTF; cdr3_nt: TGTGCCAGCCCCCCTTCTTTTAACTATGGCTACACCTTC
v_call: TRBV3-1/TRBV3-2; clone_size: once; cdr3_length: 15; j_call: TRBJ2-7; d_call: TRBD2; cdr3_aa: CASSQGPSGIYEQYF; cdr3_nt: TGTGCCAGCAGCCAAGGACCTAGCGGGATTTACGAGCAGTACTTC
v_call: TRBV5-1; clone_size: -; cdr3_length: 16; j_call: TRBJ1-1; d_call: TRBD1; cdr3_aa: CASSLRTGGSVTEAFF; cdr3_nt: TGCGCCAGCAGCTTGAGGACAGGGGGCTCGGTAACTGAAGCTTTCTTT
v_call: TRBV5-5; clone_size: -; cdr3_length: 13; j_call: TRBJ2-2; d_call: -; cdr3_aa: CASSPYGAGELFF; cdr3_nt: TGTGCCAGCAGCCCTTATGGGGCCGGGGAGCTGTTTTTT
v_call: TRBV5-1; clone_size: -; cdr3_length: 16; j_call: TRBJ2-5; d_call: -; cdr3_aa: CASSPRPGQIGETQYF; cdr3_nt: TGCGCCAGCAGCCCGCGACCGGGCCAGATTGGAGAGACCCAGTACTTC
v_call: TRBV7-2; clone_size: few; cdr3_length: 14; j_call: TRBJ2-7; d_call: -; cdr3_aa: CASSRGWGAPEQYF; cdr3_nt: TGTGCCAGCTCACGGGGATGGGGGGCTCCGGAGCAGTACTTC
v_call: TRBV7-8; clone_size: -; cdr3_length: 15; j_call: TRBJ2-5; d_call: TRBD1; cdr3_aa: CASSLIGTGKETQYF; cdr3_nt: TGTGCCAGCAGCCTAATAGGGACAGGGAAAGAGACCCAGTACTTC
v_call: TRBV19; clone_size: -; cdr3_length: 17; j_call: TRBJ2-6; d_call: TRBD1; cdr3_aa: CASSLRDRVNGANVLTF; cdr3_nt: TGTGCCAGTAGTCTCCGGGACAGGGTAAACGGGGCCAACGTCCTGACTTTC
v_call: TRBV28; clone_size: -; cdr3_length: 16; j_call: TRBJ1-4; d_call: -; cdr3_aa: CASSFGQGRNNEKLFF; cdr3_nt: TGTGCCAGCAGTTTCGGGCAGGGGAGGAATAATGAAAAACTGTTTTTT
v_call: TRBV7-2; clone_size: -; cdr3_length: 15; j_call: TRBJ1-6; d_call: -; cdr3_aa: CASSFARGANSPLHF; cdr3_nt: TGTGCCAGCAGCTTCGCACGGGGAGCGAATTCACCCCTCCACTTT
v_call: TRBV29-1; clone_size: -; cdr3_length: 12; j_call: TRBJ2-7; d_call: -; cdr3_aa: CSAGPGRGEQYF; cdr3_nt: TGCAGCGCCGGGCCAGGCAGGGGCGAGCAGTACTTC
v_call: TRBV9; clone_size: once; cdr3_length: 19; j_call: TRBJ1-2; d_call: TRBD1; cdr3_aa: CASSVSSGGQNVDNYGYTF; cdr3_nt: TGTGCCAGCAGCGTTTCTTCGGGGGGACAGAATGTTGATAACTATGGCTACACCTTC
v_call: TRBV25-1; clone_size: -; cdr3_length: 14; j_call: TRBJ1-4; d_call: -; cdr3_aa: CASSEGGINEKLFF; cdr3_nt: TGTGCCAGCAGTGAAGGGGGGATTAATGAAAAACTGTTTTTT
v_call: TRBV13; clone_size: -; cdr3_length: 18; j_call: TRBJ2-3; d_call: TRBD2; cdr3_aa: CASSLLAGTFKVTDTQYF; cdr3_nt: TGTGCCAGCAGCTTACTAGCGGGAACCTTCAAGGTGACAGATACGCAGTATTTT
v_call: TRBV27; clone_size: -; cdr3_length: 14; j_call: TRBJ1-2; d_call: -; cdr3_aa: CASSLYNGLYGYTF; cdr3_nt: TGTGCCAGCAGTTTATATAACGGCCTCTATGGCTACACCTTC
v_call: TRBV6-2/TRBV6-3; clone_size: -; cdr3_length: 15; j_call: TRBJ2-5; d_call: -; cdr3_aa: CASSYLQTEQETQYF; cdr3_nt: TGTGCCAGCAGTTATCTTCAGACAGAACAAGAGACCCAGTACTTC
v_call: TRBV11-2; clone_size: once; cdr3_length: 14; j_call: TRBJ2-7; d_call: -; cdr3_aa: CASLPDRLDYEQYF; cdr3_nt: TGTGCCAGCCTTCCCGATCGACTGGATTACGAGCAGTACTTC
v_call: TRBV29-1; clone_size: -; cdr3_length: 13; j_call: TRBJ1-2; d_call: -; cdr3_aa: CSVENRAAGGYTF; cdr3_nt: TGCAGCGTGGAGAATAGGGCTGCGGGTGGCTACACCTTC
v_call: TRBV9; clone_size: -; cdr3_length: 14; j_call: TRBJ2-1; d_call: -; cdr3_aa: CASALGLADNEQFF; cdr3_nt: TGTGCCAGCGCGCTAGGCCTAGCCGACAATGAGCAGTTCTTC
v_call: TRBV28; clone_size: -; cdr3_length: 14; j_call: TRBJ1-5; d_call: TRBD1; cdr3_aa: CASTQGGANQPQHF; cdr3_nt: TGTGCCAGCACCCAGGGGGGGGCGAATCAGCCCCAGCATTTT
v_call: TRBV6-5; clone_size: -; cdr3_length: 15; j_call: TRBJ1-1; d_call: -; cdr3_aa: CASSYRSDHHAEAFF; cdr3_nt: TGTGCCAGCAGTTACCGGTCGGACCACCACGCTGAAGCTTTCTTT
v_call: TRBV24-1; clone_size: once; cdr3_length: 15; j_call: TRBJ1-4; d_call: -; cdr3_aa: CATSDSTGSGEKLFF; cdr3_nt: TGTGCCACCAGTGATTCTACAGGGTCAGGAGAAAAACTGTTTTTT
v_call: TRBV7-9; clone_size: -; cdr3_length: 13; j_call: TRBJ1-1; d_call: TRBD1; cdr3_aa: CASSPGGLTEAFF; cdr3_nt: TGTGCCAGCAGCCCAGGGGGACTCACTGAAGCTTTCTTT
v_call: TRBV29-1; clone_size: -; cdr3_length: 13; j_call: TRBJ2-7; d_call: TRBD2; cdr3_aa: CSVAGGVFYEQYF; cdr3_nt: TGCAGCGTTGCGGGGGGAGTATTCTACGAGCAGTACTTC
v_call: TRBV6-4; clone_size: -; cdr3_length: 14; j_call: TRBJ1-1; d_call: -; cdr3_aa: CASSDSGRATEAFF; cdr3_nt: TGTGCCAGCAGTGACTCCGGCAGGGCCACTGAAGCTTTCTTT
v_call: TRBV5-1; clone_size: -; cdr3_length: 14; j_call: TRBJ2-2; d_call: -; cdr3_aa: CASSRGLNTGELFF; cdr3_nt: TGCGCCAGCAGTCGGGGCCTAAATACCGGGGAGCTGTTTTTT